Described below is a single TCR beta chain sequence and its context. The table lists this clone with a count of one. Its antigen is unknown. There are no base qualities to consult, and no much larger clone falls within one base. This sample was taken from a study of blood T cell repertoires in COVID-19 (dated by TCRdb to between 2020 and 2021). Regarding the research as a whole: The collaborator samples originated in the United States, Italy and Spain and spanned the acute and convalescent phases of COVID-19. Where HLA class I and class II types were available, the types were taken from metadata supplied by the sample provider, not from assay-based typing. The repertoires were made available in a free public database intended to serve as a resource for research on the immune response to SARS-CoV-2. Subjects who had been exposed to COVID-19, were actively infected with it, or had recovered from it provided the deeply sampled blood TCRbeta repertoires that made up the dataset. The samples were drawn from the first 160 participants of the ongoing ImmuneRACE study and from some 1,300 subjects provided by 6 global collaborators. The material from the prospective study consisted of cDNA or gDNA derived from T cells, B-cell-depleted T cells, or PBMCs. Nearly every sample came with metadata listing a de-identified subject ID, COVID-19 status, age in years and sex.

What the authors observed across the whole study: The quantity of clinical and demographic metadata differed by source and by participant and was supplied without curation.

One collaborating source in Seattle enrolled patients during active infection and followed them longitudinally through the course of disease. Each collaborating institution followed its own protocols to collect whole blood in K2EDTA tubes. For TCRbeta analysis, collaborators shipped samples in one of three forms: frozen whole blood, isolated PBMCs, or DNA extracted from either of those sample types. Trimming at the junction amounts to 4 bases on V and 7 bases on J, and the germline ends lie 16 bases apart. Inclusive of the bounding cysteine and phenylalanine, the CDR3 is 14 residues long. Only the CDR3 part of the read is kept: 42 bases, read in frame from the first base. CDR1 MGHRA and CDR2 YSYEKL are derived from the germline V gene. TCRbeta CDR3 regions were amplified from genomic DNA by means of the immunoSEQ Assay, a bias-controlled multiplex PCR. On the study's bioinformatics: Nucleated cell counts per sample were estimated from amplification of reference gene primers within the assay. To quantify the absolute abundance of each unique TCRbeta CDR3 rearrangement, sequence reads were collapsed and filtered. Productive Simpson clonality was computed per sample as the square root of Simpson's diversity index over productive rearrangements. Here the immuneACCESS table is served through TCRdb, limited to in-frame sequences with V and J called. Missing clones are a known gap in these copies; in checked studies unresolved V genes cover under half, and the rest lacks a known reason. That table furnishes V, J and clone size, whereas the DNA furnished D and trimming. In all, the sample holds about 200,000 clones, and around 94% of those were seen once. 0.7% to 0.8% of the sample is taken by the ten largest.

The chain uses TRBV4-1 and TRBJ1-1; the D segment could be TRBD1, given 6 matching bases. The sequencing sample was made of peripheral blood. This clonotype was sampled from a man between 25 and 39 years old with COVID-19, enrolled during active disease. The CDR3 has the sequence CASSPQHGGLEAFF. The base sequence is TGCGCCAGCAGCCCCCAGCATGGGGGCCTTGAAGCTTTCTTT.